This TCR beta chain was found in a study of T cells after yellow fever vaccination. Study-level background: With SMART-Seq v4 Ultra Low Input, the fractions containing low cell numbers were prepared.

Study-wide points: Almost every vaccine-responding clonotype was undetectable in sorted memory subsets on day 0. It was a small share of clonotypes that appeared in both CD4 and CD8 compartments.

This CDR3 has 13 residues. Trimming pared 4 bases from V and 3 bases from J, leaving 8 bases between. Looked up from germline, CDR1 is SGHRS and CDR2 is YFSETQ. This clonotype was seen at least ten times. TCRdb fed the 5' RACE reads into MiXCR, producing one record per CDR3 protein. The table lists approximately 26,000 distinct CDR3 sequences, under 5.5% of them singletons, with roughly 34% in the top ten. The origin of this receptor is a young man who received the YFV17D yellow fever vaccine. Sequenced here: PBMCs, either bulk or a sorted T-cell subset (CD4+, CD8+, memory, or dextramer-sorted; not recorded which), sampled on the day of the yellow fever booster vaccination. The rearrangement links TRBV5-1 to TRBJ2-1; D is possibly TRBD1 or TRBD2 (5 bases each). DNA for the CDR3: TGCGCCAGCAGCGGGGACGGCTACAATGAGCAGTTCTTC. It is translated as CASSGDGYNEQFF. Together with reference TRBV5-1 and TRBJ2-1, the CDR3 gives the full variable domain: KAGVTQTPRYLIKTRGQQVTLSCSPISGHRSVSWYQQTPGQGLQFLFEYFSETQRNKGNFPGRFSGRQFSNSRSEMNVSTLELGDSALYLCASSGDGYNEQFFGPGTRLTVL.